This TCR beta chain was sequenced in a study of T cells in Graves' hyperthyroidism and ophthalmopathy. Study-level information: It was at initial diagnosis, before any treatment, that peripheral blood was collected. The study, taken as a whole, reports: In blood, most of the thyroid clonotypes expanded above 0.001 were also present.

Of note for this clonotype: Its specificity is not known.

Per germline, CDR1 SGHRS and CDR2 YFSETQ. Germline trimming cut 1 base from V and 4 bases from J; bases unmatched to any gene: 9. This CDR3 comprises 17 residues. Amplified TCR beta CDR3 regions came from RNA transcripts. During a first-round RT-PCR of the TCR CDR3, the HTBI primer set was used. TCRdb recomputed calls from the multiplex PCR reads with MiXCR, one row per CDR3 protein. The sample has a few hundred thousand distinct CDR3 sequences; less than 25% are singletons. What was sequenced was blood. The V and J genes are TRBV5-1 and TRBJ2-3; the match to TRBD2 covers 10 bases. This sequence originates from a woman in her seventies with Graves' ophthalmopathy. The CDR3 is CASSLLTSGRGADTQYF. The CDR3 DNA follows: TGCGCCAGCAGCTTGCTGACTAGCGGGCGAGGGGCAGATACGCAGTATTTT.